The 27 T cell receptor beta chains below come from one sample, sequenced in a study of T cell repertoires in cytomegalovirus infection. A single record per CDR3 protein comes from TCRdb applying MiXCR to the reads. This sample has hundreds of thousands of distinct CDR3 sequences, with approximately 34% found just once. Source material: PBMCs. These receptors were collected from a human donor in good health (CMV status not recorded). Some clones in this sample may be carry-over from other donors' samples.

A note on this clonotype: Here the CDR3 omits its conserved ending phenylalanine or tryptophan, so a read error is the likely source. Written as DNA, the CDR3 is TGTGCCAGCAGTTTCGACAGGTCCGCAGGGACCCAGTACTTA. Translated: CASSFDRSAGTQYL. This sequence joins TRBV27 and TRBJ2-5; D is perhaps TRBD1 (6 bases). This CDR3 region has 14 residues. Trimming stripped 3 bases from V and 7 bases from J, with 15 bases between. Germline V gene lookup returns CDR1 MNHEY and CDR2 SMNVEV (reference sequence).

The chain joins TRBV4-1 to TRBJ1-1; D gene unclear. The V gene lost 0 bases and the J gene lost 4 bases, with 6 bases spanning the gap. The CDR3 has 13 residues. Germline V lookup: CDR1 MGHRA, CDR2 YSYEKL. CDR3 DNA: TGCGCCAGCAGCCAAGAGATTTCCACTGAAGCTTTCTTT. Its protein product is CASSQEISTEAFF.

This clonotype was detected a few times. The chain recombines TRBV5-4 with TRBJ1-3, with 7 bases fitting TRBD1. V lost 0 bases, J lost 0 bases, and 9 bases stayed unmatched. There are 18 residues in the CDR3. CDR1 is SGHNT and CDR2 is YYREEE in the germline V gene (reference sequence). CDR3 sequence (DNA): TGTGCCAGCAGCTTGGCCCCGGGACAGACGAGCTCTGGAAACACCATATATTTT. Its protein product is CASSLAPGQTSSGNTIYF.

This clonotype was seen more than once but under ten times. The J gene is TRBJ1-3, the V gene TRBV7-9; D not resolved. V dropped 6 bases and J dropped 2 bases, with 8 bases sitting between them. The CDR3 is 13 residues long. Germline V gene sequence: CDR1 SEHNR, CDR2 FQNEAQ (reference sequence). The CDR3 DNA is TGTGCCAGCAGGGGTGGAGCTGGAAACACCATATATTTT. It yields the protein CASRGGAGNTIYF.

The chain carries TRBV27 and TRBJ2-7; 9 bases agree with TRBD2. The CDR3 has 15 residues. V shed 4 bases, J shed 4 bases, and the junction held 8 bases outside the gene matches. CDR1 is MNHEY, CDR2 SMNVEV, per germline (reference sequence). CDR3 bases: TGTGCCAGCAGTTGGGGCGGGGGGGCGAATTACGAGCAGTACTTC. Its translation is CASSWGGGANYEQYF.

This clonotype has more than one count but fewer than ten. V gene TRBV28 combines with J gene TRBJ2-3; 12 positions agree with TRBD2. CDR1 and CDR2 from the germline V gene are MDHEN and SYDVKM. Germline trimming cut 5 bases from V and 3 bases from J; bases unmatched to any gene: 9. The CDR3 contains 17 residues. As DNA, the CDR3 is TGTGCCAGCAGTAGACTAGCGGGAGCCCAAAGGACAGATACGCAGTATTTT. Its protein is CASSRLAGAQRTDTQYF.

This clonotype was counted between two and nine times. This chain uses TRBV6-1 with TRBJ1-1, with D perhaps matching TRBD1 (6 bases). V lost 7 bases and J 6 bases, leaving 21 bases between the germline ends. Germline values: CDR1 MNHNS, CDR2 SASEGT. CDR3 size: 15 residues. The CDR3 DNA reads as TGTGCCAGCACCCCCCCCGGCACAGGGCGGTCTGAAGCTTTCTTT. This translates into CASTPPGTGRSEAFF.

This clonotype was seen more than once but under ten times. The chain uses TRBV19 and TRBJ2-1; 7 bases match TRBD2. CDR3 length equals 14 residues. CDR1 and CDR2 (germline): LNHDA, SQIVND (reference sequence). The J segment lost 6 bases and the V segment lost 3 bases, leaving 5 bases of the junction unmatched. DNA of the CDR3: TGTGCCAGTAGTATGAGGACTAGAGGCAATGAGCAGTTCTTC. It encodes CASSMRTRGNEQFF.

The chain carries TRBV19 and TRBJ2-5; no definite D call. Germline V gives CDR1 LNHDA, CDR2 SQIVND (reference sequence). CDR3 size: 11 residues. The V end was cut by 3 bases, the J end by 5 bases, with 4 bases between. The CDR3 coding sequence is TGTGCCAGTAGTATTTACGAGACCCAGTACTTC. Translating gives CASSIYETQYF.

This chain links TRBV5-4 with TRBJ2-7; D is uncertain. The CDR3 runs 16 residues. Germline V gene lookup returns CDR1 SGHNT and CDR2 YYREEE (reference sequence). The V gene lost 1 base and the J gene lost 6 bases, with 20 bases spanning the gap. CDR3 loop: CASSLKNFQIFGEQYF. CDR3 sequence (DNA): TGTGCCAGCAGCTTGAAAAACTTCCAAATCTTTGGCGAGCAGTACTTC.

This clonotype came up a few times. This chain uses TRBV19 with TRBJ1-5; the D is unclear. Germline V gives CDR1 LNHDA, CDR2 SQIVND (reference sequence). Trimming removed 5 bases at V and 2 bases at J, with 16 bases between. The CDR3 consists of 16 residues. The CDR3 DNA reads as TGTGCCAGTAGTCAAGGATCGGTGCTTGGCAATCAGCCCCAGCATTTT. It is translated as CASSQGSVLGNQPQHF.

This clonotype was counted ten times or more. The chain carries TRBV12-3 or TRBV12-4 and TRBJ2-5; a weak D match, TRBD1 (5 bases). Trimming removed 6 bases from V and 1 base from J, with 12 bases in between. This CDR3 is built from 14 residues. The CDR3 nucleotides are TGTGCCAGCAGGGCAGGGATGGGCCAAGAGACCCAGTACTTC. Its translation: CASRAGMGQETQYF.

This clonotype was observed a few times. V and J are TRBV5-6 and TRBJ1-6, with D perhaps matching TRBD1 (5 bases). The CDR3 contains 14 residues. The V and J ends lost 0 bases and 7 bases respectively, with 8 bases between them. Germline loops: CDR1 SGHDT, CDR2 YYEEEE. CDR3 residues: CASSLGQKNSPLHF. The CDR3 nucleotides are TGTGCCAGCAGCTTGGGACAGAAAAATTCACCCCTCCACTTT.

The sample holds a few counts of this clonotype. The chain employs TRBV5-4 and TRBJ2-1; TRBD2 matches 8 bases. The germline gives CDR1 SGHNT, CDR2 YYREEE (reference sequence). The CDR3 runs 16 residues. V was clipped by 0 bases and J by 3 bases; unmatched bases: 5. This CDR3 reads CASSLDPSGHYNEQFF. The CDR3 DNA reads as TGTGCCAGCAGCTTGGATCCTAGCGGGCACTACAATGAGCAGTTCTTC.

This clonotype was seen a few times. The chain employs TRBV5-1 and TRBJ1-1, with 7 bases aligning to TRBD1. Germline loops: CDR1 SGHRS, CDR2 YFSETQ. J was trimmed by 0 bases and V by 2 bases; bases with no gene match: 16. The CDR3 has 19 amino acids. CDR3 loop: CASSFMPRQGGVLNTEAFF. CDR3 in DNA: TGCGCCAGCAGCTTCATGCCCCGGCAGGGGGGAGTCCTGAACACTGAAGCTTTCTTT.

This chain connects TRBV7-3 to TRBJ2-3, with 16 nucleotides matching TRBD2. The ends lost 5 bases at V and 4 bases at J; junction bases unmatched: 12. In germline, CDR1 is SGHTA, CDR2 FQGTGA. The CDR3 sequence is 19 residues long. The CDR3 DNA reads TGTGCCAGCAGCAAAGCCGGGACTAGCGGGGGGGCCGTGGCAGATACGCAGTATTTT. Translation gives CASSKAGTSGGAVADTQYF.

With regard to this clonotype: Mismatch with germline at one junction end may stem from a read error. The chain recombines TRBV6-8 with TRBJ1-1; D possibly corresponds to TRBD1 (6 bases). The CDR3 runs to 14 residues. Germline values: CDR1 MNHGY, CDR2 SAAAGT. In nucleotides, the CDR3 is TGTAACAGCAGTTACTCAGGGGTCGGGACTGAATCTTTCTTT. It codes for CNSSYSGVGTESFF.

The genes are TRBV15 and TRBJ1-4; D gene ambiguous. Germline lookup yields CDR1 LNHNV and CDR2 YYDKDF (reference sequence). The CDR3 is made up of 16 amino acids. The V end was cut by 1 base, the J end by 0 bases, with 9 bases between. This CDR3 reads CATSRGGGATNEKLFF. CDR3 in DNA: TGTGCCACCAGCAGAGGAGGAGGTGCAACTAATGAAAAACTGTTTTTT.

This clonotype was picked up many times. The CDR3 reads CASSLSGTGRETQYF. The CDR3 DNA reads as TGTGCCAGCAGCTTATCCGGGACAGGGAGAGAGACCCAGTACTTC. The chain employs TRBV7-2 and TRBJ2-5; 9 bases are shared with TRBD1. CDR3 length: 15 amino acids. With V trimmed by 2 bases and J by 4 bases, 5 bases remained unmatched. Germline lookup yields CDR1 SGHTA and CDR2 FQGNSA.

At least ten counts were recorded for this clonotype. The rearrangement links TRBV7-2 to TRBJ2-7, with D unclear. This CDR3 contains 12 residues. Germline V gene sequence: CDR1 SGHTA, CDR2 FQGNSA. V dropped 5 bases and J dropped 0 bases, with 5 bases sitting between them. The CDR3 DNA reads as TGTGCCAGCAGCCACACCTCCTACGAGCAGTACTTC. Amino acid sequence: CASSHTSYEQYF.

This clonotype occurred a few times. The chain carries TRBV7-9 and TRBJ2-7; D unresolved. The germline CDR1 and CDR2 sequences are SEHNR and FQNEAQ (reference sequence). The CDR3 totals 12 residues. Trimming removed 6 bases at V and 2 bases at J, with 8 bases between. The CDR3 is CASSPDTYEQYF. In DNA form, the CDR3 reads TGTGCCAGCAGTCCGGATACCTACGAGCAGTACTTC.

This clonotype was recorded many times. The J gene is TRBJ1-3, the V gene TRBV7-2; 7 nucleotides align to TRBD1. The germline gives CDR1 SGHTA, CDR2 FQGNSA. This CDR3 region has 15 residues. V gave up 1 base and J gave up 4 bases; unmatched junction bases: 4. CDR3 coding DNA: TGTGCCAGCAGCTTAGAGAGGGGGCTGGGAAACACCATATATTTT. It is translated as CASSLERGLGNTIYF. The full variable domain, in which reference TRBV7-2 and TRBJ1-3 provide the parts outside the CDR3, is GAGVSQSPSNKVTEKGKDVELRCDPISGHTALYWYRQSLGQGLEFLIYFQGNSAPDKSGLPSDRFSAERTGGSVSTLTIQRTQQEDSAVYLCASSLERGLGNTIYFGEGSWLTVV.

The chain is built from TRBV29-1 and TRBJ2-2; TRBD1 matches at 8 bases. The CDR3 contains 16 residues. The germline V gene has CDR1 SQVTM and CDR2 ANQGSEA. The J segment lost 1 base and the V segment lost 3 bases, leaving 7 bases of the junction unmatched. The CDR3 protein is CSVEVRQGMNTGELFF. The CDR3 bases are TGCAGCGTTGAGGTTAGACAGGGGATGAACACCGGGGAGCTGTTTTTT.

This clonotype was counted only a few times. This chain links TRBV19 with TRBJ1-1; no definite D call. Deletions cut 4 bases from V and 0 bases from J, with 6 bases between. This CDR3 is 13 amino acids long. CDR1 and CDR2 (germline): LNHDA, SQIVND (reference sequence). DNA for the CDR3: TGTGCCAGTAGTACGGCCGTGAACACTGAAGCTTTCTTT. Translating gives CASSTAVNTEAFF.

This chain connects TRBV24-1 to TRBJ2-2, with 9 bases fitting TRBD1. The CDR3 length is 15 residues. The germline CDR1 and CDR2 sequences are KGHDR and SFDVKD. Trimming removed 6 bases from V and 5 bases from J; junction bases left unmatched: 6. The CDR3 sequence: CATSLRDRDTGELFF. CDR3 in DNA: TGTGCCACCAGTCTCCGGGACAGGGATACCGGGGAGCTGTTTTTT.

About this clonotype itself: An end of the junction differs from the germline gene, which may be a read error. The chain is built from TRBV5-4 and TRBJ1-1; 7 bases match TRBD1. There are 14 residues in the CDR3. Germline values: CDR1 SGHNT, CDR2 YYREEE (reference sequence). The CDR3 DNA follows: TGTGCCAGCAGCCCGGGACAGTGGGAAAAGCTAGCTTCCTTT. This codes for CASSPGQWEKLASF.

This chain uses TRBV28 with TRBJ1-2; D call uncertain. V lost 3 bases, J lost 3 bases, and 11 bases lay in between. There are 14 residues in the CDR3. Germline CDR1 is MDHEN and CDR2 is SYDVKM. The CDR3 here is CASSLVSYHYGYTF. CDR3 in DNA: TGTGCCAGCAGTTTGGTTTCGTACCACTATGGCTACACCTTC.